This T cell receptor beta chain came from a study of CD8 T cells in Susac syndrome. Study-wide findings and caveats: The relatively small number of individuals in the TCR sequencing and HLA analysis was acknowledged by the study.

The RNA, roughly 0.45 to 1 ug, was put through reverse transcription using random hexamers. TCR beta CDR3 was amplified by immunoSEQ multiplex PCR. This amplification extended across 54 Vbeta and 13 Jbeta segments. TCRdb redid the calling of the immunoSEQ multiplex PCR reads with MiXCR, one entry per CDR3 protein. The table shows roughly 150,000 distinct CDR3 sequences, with over 85% occurring only once. Remarks on this clonotype: Its specificity is not known.

CD8+ and CD4+ blood T cells underwent TCR beta sequencing. The TEMRA cells underwent FACS enrichment, while the CD8+ and CD4+ T cells underwent negative isolation. V lost 10 bases and J 9 bases, leaving 18 bases between the germline ends. Germline values: CDR1 SNHLY, CDR2 FYNNEI. This CDR3 has 12 residues. V is TRBV2 and J is TRBJ1-2; D perhaps matches TRBD1 (5 bases). The receptor comes from a human donor with multiple sclerosis. The sample comprised CD8+ T cells from PBMCs. The CDR3 DNA follows: TGTGCCACCGGGACCGGCTCGGTGAGCTACACCTTC. Encoded protein: CATGTGSVSYTF. The complete variable domain, with remaining parts taken from reference TRBV2 and TRBJ1-2, reads EPEVTQTPSHQVTQMGQEVILRCVPISNHLYFYWYRQILGQKVEFLVSFYNNEISEKSEIFDDQFSVERPDGSNFTLKIRSTKLEDSAMYFCATGTGSVSYTFGSGTRLTVV.